These 28 T cell receptor beta chains originate from one sample sequenced in a study of shared clonotypes between healthy human individuals. Profiled with immunoSEQ multiplex PCR; TCRdb holds only in-frame clones, not every one. This sample carries around 2.1 million clones, nearly 97% of them seen once, and the ten largest clones take roughly 0.13%. The sequencing input was naive CD4+ T cells sorted from blood. Subset noted: CD45RA+ positively selected. The receptors here all came from a man aged 18-30 years in good health.

This clone came up once. This rearrangement joins TRBV7-2 to TRBJ1-2, with D perhaps matching TRBD1 (5 bases). CDR1 SGHTA and CDR2 FQGNSA come from the germline V gene. Trimming left V 5 bases short and J 2 bases short, with 12 bases between. The CDR3 contains 14 residues. CDR3: CASSPKGINYGYTF. DNA of the CDR3: TGTGCCAGCAGCCCAAAGGGGATAAACTATGGCTACACCTTC. The entire variable domain, with the rest obtained from reference TRBV7-2 and TRBJ1-2, is as follows: GAGVSQSPSNKVTEKGKDVELRCDPISGHTALYWYRQSLGQGLEFLIYFQGNSAPDKSGLPSDRFSAERTGGSVSTLTIQRTQQEDSAVYLCASSPKGINYGYTFGSGTRLTVV.

The chain uses TRBV7-9 and TRBJ2-1; 10 positions match TRBD2. This CDR3 region has 16 residues. V was pared by 2 bases and J by 2 bases, with 3 bases of the junction left unmatched. The V gene's germline CDR1 is SEHNR and CDR2 FQNEAQ (reference sequence). Written as DNA, the CDR3 is TGTGCCAGCAGCTTATCACTAGCGGGAACCTACAATGAGCAGTTCTTC. This codes for CASSLSLAGTYNEQFF.

The chain recombines TRBV25-1 with TRBJ2-1; 9 nucleotides match TRBD1. The CDR3 runs 15 residues. Germline V gives CDR1 MGHDK, CDR2 SYGVNS. V shed 8 bases and J 6 bases; nucleotides not matched to a gene: 11. The CDR3: CASGPGQGRINEQFF. CDR3 in DNA: TGTGCCAGCGGACCGGGACAGGGAAGAATCAATGAGCAGTTCTTC.

This chain uses TRBV21-1 with TRBJ2-1; the table's D gene call, TRBD2, was not cross checked with the DNA. TRBV21-1 is a pseudogene locus. The CDR3 spans 17 residues. The CDR3 sequence is CASSKALAAGGLLEQFF. CDR3 nucleotides: TGTGCCAGCAGCAAAGCTCTCGCGGCGGGGGGGCTTCTTGAGCAGTTCTTC.

The chain uses TRBV5-1 and TRBJ2-5, with 9 bases identical to TRBD2. The CDR3 sequence is 15 residues long. J was trimmed by 4 bases and V by 0 bases; bases with no gene match: 4. The germline gives CDR1 SGHRS, CDR2 YFSETQ. Written as DNA, the CDR3 is TGCGCCAGCAGCTTGGATCCGCGGGAGGGAGAGACCCAGTACTTC. It yields the protein CASSLDPREGETQYF.

This rearrangement joins TRBV1 to TRBJ2-7; the tabulated D call, TRBD2, remains unverified against the DNA. TRBV1 is listed as a pseudogene. The CDR3 contains 15 residues. CDR3 sequence: CTSSPTDSGRDEQYF. CDR3 in DNA: TGCACCAGCAGCCCGACCGACAGCGGGAGAGACGAGCAGTACTTC.

This rearrangement joins TRBV10-3 to TRBJ2-1; D may be TRBD1 (6 bases). The CDR3 runs to 11 residues. The V end was cut by 3 bases, the J end by 11 bases, with 8 bases between. The germline CDR1 and CDR2 sequences are ENHRY and SYGVKD. As DNA, the CDR3 is TGTGCCATCAGTGAAGGGGGTAAGCAGTTCTTC. This translates into CAISEGGKQFF.

The chain recombines TRBV10-1 with TRBJ2-3, with 10 positions matching TRBD2. This CDR3 is built from 15 residues. Germline CDR1 WNHNN, CDR2 SYGVQD (reference sequence). Germline trimming cut 3 bases from V and 2 bases from J; bases unmatched to any gene: 2. The chain's CDR3 is CASSEAGGPTDTQYF. As DNA, the CDR3 is TGCGCCAGCAGTGAAGCGGGGGGGCCCACAGATACGCAGTATTTT.

This chain connects TRBV28 to TRBJ2-6; D ambiguous. The V gene's germline CDR1 is MDHEN and CDR2 SYDVKM. V gave up 6 bases and J gave up 0 bases, with 3 bases separating them. This CDR3 has 13 residues. The CDR3 sequence: CASRGSGANVLTF. The CDR3 DNA follows: TGTGCCAGCAGGGGCTCTGGGGCCAACGTCCTGACTTTC.

This chain links TRBV6-5 with TRBJ2-5, with D possibly TRBD2 on 6 matching bases. With 5 bases removed from V and 4 bases from J, the gap between germline ends came to 14 bases. Germline CDR1 MNHEY, CDR2 SVGAGI. The CDR3 is 14 amino acids. Here the CDR3 reads CASSGTLGGETQYF. CDR3 nucleotide sequence: TGTGCCAGCAGTGGGACCCTGGGGGGAGAGACCCAGTACTTC.

The V gene is TRBV2, the J gene TRBJ2-5; TRBD1 might be the D (6 bases). Per the germline V gene, CDR1 is SNHLY and CDR2 is FYNNEI. V was pared by 5 bases and J by 2 bases, with 12 bases between. The CDR3 has 14 residues. The CDR3 DNA is TGTGCCAGCAGTTTGTGGACAGTACAAGAGACCCAGTACTTC. Its translation: CASSLWTVQETQYF.

This clone was found once. CDR3: CATLEAGGPTYTQYF. The CDR3 coding sequence is TGTGCCACCTTGGAAGCGGGAGGGCCGACCTATACGCAGTATTTT. The chain links TRBV15 to TRBJ2-3; 10 bases match TRBD2. The trim removed 8 bases at V and 7 bases at J, leaving 12 bases unmatched. The CDR3 consists of 15 residues. The germline V gene encodes CDR1 LNHNV and CDR2 YYDKDF (reference sequence).

This chain uses TRBV25-1 with TRBJ1-4; the D is unclear. The V and J ends lost 4 bases and 10 bases respectively, with 10 bases between them. From germline, CDR1 is MGHDK and CDR2 SYGVNS. The CDR3 runs 12 residues. CDR3 sequence (DNA): TGTGCCAGCAGTGCCGGGGAGGGAAAACTGTTTTTT. Its translation is CASSAGEGKLFF.

The CDR3 DNA reads as TGCGCCAGCAGCCAAGCCTCAACCGGGGCCACGGATACGCAGTATTTT. This gives the protein CASSQASTGATDTQYF. The V gene is TRBV4-3, the J gene TRBJ2-3, with D perhaps assigned TRBD1 or TRBD2 (5 bases each). The V and J ends lost 1 base and 6 bases respectively, with 17 bases between them. Per the germline V gene, CDR1 is LGHNA and CDR2 is YSLEER. The CDR3 sequence is 16 residues long.

The J gene is TRBJ1-2, the V gene TRBV7-2; D remains unclear. The V and J ends lost 5 bases and 2 bases respectively, with 12 bases between them. The CDR3 extends over 14 amino acids. Per the germline V gene, CDR1 is SGHTA and CDR2 is FQGNSA. CDR3 bases: TGTGCCAGCAGCCCCACGACGGTGAACTATGGCTACACCTTC. This encodes CASSPTTVNYGYTF.

V is TRBV2 and J is TRBJ1-4; 9 bases agree with TRBD1. CDR1 is SNHLY, CDR2 FYNNEI, per germline. The CDR3 has 14 residues. Losses at the gene ends were 10 bases for V and 8 bases for J; bases not matched to a gene: 11. The CDR3 DNA reads as TGTGCCACTCATGCGGGACAGGGCAAAGAAAAACTGTTTTTT. Its translation: CATHAGQGKEKLFF.

The V call is TRBV14, the J call TRBJ1-5, with D perhaps TRBD1 (5 bases). CDR3 length equals 13 residues. V lost 8 bases and J 5 bases, leaving 13 bases between the germline ends. Germline lookup yields CDR1 SGHDN and CDR2 FVKESK. The DNA for the CDR3 is TGTGCCAGCTCCCTGGGGGTATATCAGCCCCAGCATTTT. This translates into CASSLGVYQPQHF.

This clone was counted a single time. This CDR3 is CASMDRQSEQYF. CDR3 nucleotide sequence: TGTGCCAGCATGGATCGTCAAAGCGAGCAGTACTTC. The J gene is TRBJ2-7, the V gene TRBV6-6, with unresolved D. Looked up from germline, CDR1 is MNHNY and CDR2 is SVGAGI (reference sequence). This CDR3 has 12 residues. V lost 7 bases and J 6 bases, leaving 13 bases between the germline ends.

Points on this clone: This same CDR3 is encoded by further DNA sequences in the sample. The chain is built from TRBV9 and TRBJ2-1; TRBD2 agrees at 9 bases. The CDR3 totals 13 residues. After removal of 2 bases from V and 6 bases from J, the junction contained 0 bases not matched to a gene. Germline assignment: CDR1 SGDLS and CDR2 YYNGEE. CDR3: CASSVGLANEQFF. For the CDR3, the DNA is TGTGCCAGCAGCGTGGGACTAGCCAATGAGCAGTTCTTC.

V gene TRBV14 combines with J gene TRBJ2-1, with D perhaps TRBD1 or TRBD2 (5 bases each). CDR1 is SGHDN, CDR2 FVKESK, per germline. Between the trimmed V and J ends, which lost 2 bases and 15 bases, there was a span of 14 bases. This CDR3 comprises 12 residues. CDR3 DNA: TGTGCCAGCAGCCAAAGTGTCAGGGAGTGGTTCTTC. Residues: CASSQSVREWFF.

The V and J genes are TRBV7-2 and TRBJ1-1, with D possibly matching TRBD1 (6 bases). In germline, CDR1 is SGHTA, CDR2 FQGNSA. Trimming removed 4 bases from V and 0 bases from J, with 12 bases in between. The CDR3 length is 15 residues. Here the CDR3 DNA reads TGTGCCAGCAGCTACACGGGGGCCATGAACACTGAAGCTTTCTTT. Amino acids: CASSYTGAMNTEAFF.

J is TRBJ1-2 and V is TRBV18, with D possibly being TRBD1 (5 bases). Deletions cut 2 bases from V and 8 bases from J, with 30 bases between. Germline V gene lookup returns CDR1 KGHSH and CDR2 LQKENI. CDR3 size: 19 residues. Here the CDR3 reads CASSPYARDSRSAGGGYTF. The CDR3 DNA follows: TGTGCCAGCTCACCATACGCCCGGGACTCTCGATCCGCGGGCGGAGGCTACACCTTC. The full variable domain, in which reference TRBV18 and TRBJ1-2 provide the parts outside the CDR3, is NAGVMQNPRHLVRRRGQEARLRCSPMKGHSHVYWYRQLPEEGLKFMVYLQKENIIDESGMPKERFSAEFPKEGPSILRIQQVVRGDSAAYFCASSPYARDSRSAGGGYTFGSGTRLTVV.

V usage is TRBV7-9 and J usage is TRBJ2-3; D uncertain. The CDR3 spans 13 residues. CDR1 is SEHNR, CDR2 FQNEAQ, per germline (reference sequence). Trimming removed 4 bases at V and 3 bases at J, with 8 bases between. The CDR3 loop is CASSYTTTDTQYF. CDR3 in DNA: TGTGCCAGCAGCTACACCACGACAGATACGCAGTATTTT.

The V and J genes are TRBV7-2 and TRBJ1-2; no firm D call. The CDR3 contains 13 residues. V dropped 5 bases and J dropped 5 bases, with 12 bases sitting between them. The germline CDR1 and CDR2 sequences are SGHTA and FQGNSA. CDR3 sequence reads: CASSPLGLYGYTF. CDR3 in DNA: TGTGCCAGCAGCCCCTTAGGGTTATATGGCTACACCTTC.

This clone has a single count. The chain links TRBV7-2 to TRBJ2-5; 8 nucleotides match TRBD2. The CDR3 extends over 15 amino acids. Germline values: CDR1 SGHTA, CDR2 FQGNSA. The V segment lost 0 bases and the J segment 2 bases; nucleotides outside the gene matches: 2. The CDR3 loop is CASSLARGAQETQYF. CDR3 bases: TGTGCCAGCAGCTTAGCGCGGGGGGCTCAAGAGACCCAGTACTTC.

This sequence joins TRBV13 and TRBJ2-3; possibly TRBD1 for D (6 bases). Deletions cut 2 bases from V and 1 base from J, with 13 bases between. Per the germline V gene, CDR1 is PRHDT and CDR2 is FYEKMQ (reference sequence). The CDR3 is made up of 16 amino acids. CDR3 bases: TGTGCCAGCAGCTTAAACGACAGGTTGGGCACAGATACGCAGTATTTT. It yields the protein CASSLNDRLGTDTQYF.

This chain uses TRBV7-6 with TRBJ2-2; D may be TRBD1 (6 bases). CDR3 size: 15 residues. The germline gives CDR1 SGHVS, CDR2 FNYEAQ. The ends were cut back, 5 bases at V and 0 bases at J, with 10 bases in the middle. The CDR3 is CASSTRTANTGELFF. The CDR3 DNA sequence: TGTGCCAGCAGCACCCGGACAGCGAACACCGGGGAGCTGTTTTTT.

Concerning this clone itself: The identical CDR3 is also encoded by other nucleotide sequences in the sample. V and J are TRBV7-9 and TRBJ1-1; D is uncertain. Between the trimmed V and J ends, which lost 3 bases and 1 base, there was a span of 6 bases. The CDR3 covers 13 residues. Germline V gene sequence: CDR1 SEHNR, CDR2 FQNEAQ (reference sequence). The CDR3 region has the DNA TGTGCCAGCAGCTTGGAGTCGAACACTGAAGCTTTCTTT. Its translation: CASSLESNTEAFF.